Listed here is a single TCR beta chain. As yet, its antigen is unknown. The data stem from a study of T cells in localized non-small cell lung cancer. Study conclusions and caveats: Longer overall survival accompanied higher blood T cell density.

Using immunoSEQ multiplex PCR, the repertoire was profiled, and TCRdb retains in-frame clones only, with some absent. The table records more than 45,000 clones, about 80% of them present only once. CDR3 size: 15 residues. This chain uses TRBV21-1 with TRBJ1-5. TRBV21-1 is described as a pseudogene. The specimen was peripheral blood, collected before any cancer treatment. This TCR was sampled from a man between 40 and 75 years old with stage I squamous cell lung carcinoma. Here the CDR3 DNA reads TGTGCCAGCAGCAAAGCGGGGGGACTCGGGCAGCCCCAGCATTTT. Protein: CASSKAGGLGQPQHF.